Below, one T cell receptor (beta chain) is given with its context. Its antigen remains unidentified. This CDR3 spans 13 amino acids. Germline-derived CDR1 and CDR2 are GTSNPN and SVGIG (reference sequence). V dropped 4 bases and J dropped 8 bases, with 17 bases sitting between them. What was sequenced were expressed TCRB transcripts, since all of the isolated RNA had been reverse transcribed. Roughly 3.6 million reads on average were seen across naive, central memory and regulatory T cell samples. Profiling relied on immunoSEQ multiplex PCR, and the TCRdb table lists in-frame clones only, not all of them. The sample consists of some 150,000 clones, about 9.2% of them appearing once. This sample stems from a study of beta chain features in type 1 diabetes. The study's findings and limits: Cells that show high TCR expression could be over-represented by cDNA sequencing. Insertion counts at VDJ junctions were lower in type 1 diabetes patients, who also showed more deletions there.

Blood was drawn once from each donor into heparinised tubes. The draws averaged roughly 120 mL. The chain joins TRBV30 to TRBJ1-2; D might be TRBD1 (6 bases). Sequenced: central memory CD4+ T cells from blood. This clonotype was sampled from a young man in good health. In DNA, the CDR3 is TGTGCCTGGAATCTTTACCGACAGGAAGGCTACACCTTC. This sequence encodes CAWNLYRQEGYTF.